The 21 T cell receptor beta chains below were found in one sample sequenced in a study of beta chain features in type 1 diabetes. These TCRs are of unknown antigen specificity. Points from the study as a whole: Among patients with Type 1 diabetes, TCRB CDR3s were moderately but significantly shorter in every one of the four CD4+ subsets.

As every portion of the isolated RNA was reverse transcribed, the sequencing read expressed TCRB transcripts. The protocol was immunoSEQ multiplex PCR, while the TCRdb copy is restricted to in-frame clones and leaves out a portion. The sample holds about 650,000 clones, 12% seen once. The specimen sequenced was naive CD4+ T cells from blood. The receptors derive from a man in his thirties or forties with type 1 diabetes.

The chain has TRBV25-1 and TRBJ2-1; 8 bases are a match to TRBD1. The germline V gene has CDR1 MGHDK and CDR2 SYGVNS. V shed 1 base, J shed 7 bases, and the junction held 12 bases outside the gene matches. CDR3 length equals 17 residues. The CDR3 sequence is CASSESTGDSHLNEQFF. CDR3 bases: TGTGCCAGCAGTGAATCGACAGGGGACTCACATCTAAATGAGCAGTTCTTC. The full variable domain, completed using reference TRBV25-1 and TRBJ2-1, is EADIYQTPRYLVIGTGKKITLECSQTMGHDKMYWYQQDPGMELHLIHYSYGVNSTEKGDLSSESTVSRIRTEHFPLTLESARPSHTSQYLCASSESTGDSHLNEQFFGPGTRLTVL.

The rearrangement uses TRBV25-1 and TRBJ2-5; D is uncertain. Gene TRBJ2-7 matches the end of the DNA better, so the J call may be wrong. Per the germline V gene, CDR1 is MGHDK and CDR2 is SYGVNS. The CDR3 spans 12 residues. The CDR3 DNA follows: TGTGCCAGCAGTGCGGATAGCTACGAGCAGTACTTC. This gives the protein CASSADSYEQYF.

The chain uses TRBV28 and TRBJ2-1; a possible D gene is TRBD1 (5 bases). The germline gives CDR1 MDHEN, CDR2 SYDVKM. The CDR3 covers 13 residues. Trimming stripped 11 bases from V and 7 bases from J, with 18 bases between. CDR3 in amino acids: CAATEQGWNEQFF. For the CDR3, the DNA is TGTGCCGCCACCGAGCAGGGCTGGAATGAGCAGTTCTTC.

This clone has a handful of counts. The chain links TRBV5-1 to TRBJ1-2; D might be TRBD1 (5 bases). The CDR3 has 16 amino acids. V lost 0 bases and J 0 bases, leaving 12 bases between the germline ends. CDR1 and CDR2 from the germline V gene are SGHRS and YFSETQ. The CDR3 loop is CASSLVGVKANYGYTF. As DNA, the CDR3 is TGCGCCAGCAGCTTGGTAGGGGTCAAGGCTAACTATGGCTACACCTTC.

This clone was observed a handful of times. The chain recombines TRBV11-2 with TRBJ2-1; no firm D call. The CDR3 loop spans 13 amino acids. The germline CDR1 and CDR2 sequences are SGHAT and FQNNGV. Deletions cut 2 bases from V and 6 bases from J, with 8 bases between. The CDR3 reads CASSLSTGNEQFF. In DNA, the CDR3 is TGTGCCAGCAGCTTATCCACTGGCAATGAGCAGTTCTTC.

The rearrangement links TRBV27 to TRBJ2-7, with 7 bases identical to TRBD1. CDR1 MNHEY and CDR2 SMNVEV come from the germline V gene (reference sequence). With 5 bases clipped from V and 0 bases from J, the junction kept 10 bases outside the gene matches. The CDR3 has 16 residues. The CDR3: CASSTQWTGSSYEQYF. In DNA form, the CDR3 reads TGTGCCAGCAGTACACAATGGACAGGAAGCTCCTACGAGCAGTACTTC.

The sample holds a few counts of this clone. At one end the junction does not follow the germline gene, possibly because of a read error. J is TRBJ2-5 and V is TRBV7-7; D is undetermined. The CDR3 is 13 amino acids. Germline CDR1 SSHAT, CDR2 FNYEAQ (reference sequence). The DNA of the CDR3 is TGTGCTAGCAGCTTAGACTCCCAAGAGACCCAGTACTTC. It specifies CASSLDSQETQYF.

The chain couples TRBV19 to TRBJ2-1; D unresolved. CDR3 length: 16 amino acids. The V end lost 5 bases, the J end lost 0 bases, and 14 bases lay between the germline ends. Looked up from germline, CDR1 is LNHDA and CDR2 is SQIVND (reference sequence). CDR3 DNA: TGTGCCAGTAGTTTACAGTCTATGAGCTCCTACAATGAGCAGTTCTTC. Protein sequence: CASSLQSMSSYNEQFF. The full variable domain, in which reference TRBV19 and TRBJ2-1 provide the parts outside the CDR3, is DGGITQSPKYLFRKEGQNVTLSCEQNLNHDAMYWYRQDPGQGLRLIYYSQIVNDFQKGDIAEGYSVSREKKESFPLTVTSAQKNPTAFYLCASSLQSMSSYNEQFFGPGTRLTVL.

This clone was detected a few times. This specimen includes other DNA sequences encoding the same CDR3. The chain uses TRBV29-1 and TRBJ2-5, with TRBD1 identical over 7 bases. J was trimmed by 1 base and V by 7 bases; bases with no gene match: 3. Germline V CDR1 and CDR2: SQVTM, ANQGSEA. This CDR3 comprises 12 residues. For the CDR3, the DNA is TGCAGCGGGGGACAGATCCAAGAGACCCAGTACTTC. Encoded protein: CSGGQIQETQYF.

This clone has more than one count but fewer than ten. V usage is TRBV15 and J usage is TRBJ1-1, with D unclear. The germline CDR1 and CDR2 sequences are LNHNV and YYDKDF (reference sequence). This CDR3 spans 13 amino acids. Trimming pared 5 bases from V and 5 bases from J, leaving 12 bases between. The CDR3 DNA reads TGTGCCACCAGCCCCGTGAGGAGGACTGAAGCTTTCTTT. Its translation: CATSPVRRTEAFF.

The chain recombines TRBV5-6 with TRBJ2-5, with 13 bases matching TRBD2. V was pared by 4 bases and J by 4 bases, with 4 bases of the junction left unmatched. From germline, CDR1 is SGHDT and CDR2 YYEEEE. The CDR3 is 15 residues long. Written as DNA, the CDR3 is TGTGCCAGCAGCCCCAGGACTAGCGGGGGAGAGACCCAGTACTTC. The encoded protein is CASSPRTSGGETQYF.

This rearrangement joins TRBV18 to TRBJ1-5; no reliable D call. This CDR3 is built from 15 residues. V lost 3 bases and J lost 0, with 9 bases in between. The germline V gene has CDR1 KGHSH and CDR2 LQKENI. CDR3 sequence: CASSPAGSSNQPQHF. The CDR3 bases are TGTGCCAGCTCACCCGCGGGCTCTAGCAATCAGCCCCAGCATTTT.

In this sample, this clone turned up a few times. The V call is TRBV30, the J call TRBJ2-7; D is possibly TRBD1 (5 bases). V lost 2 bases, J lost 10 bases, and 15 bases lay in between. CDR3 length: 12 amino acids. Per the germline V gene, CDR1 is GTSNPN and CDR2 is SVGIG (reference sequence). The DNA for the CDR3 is TGTGCCTGGAGTAATCGACCGACAGCTCAGTACTTC. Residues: CAWSNRPTAQYF.

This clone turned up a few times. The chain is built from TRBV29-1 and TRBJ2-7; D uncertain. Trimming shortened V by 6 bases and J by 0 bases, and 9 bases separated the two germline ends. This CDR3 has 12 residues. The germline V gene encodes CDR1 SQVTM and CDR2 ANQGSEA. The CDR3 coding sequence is TGCAGCGTACGGGTAAGCTCCTACGAGCAGTACTTC. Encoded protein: CSVRVSSYEQYF.

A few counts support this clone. CDR3 DNA: TGTGCCAGCAGCTTAGCGGGGCGGGGGAACACAGATACGCAGTATTTT. Protein: CASSLAGRGNTDTQYF. The chain uses TRBV7-2 and TRBJ2-3; 7 nucleotides agree with TRBD2. Germline lookup yields CDR1 SGHTA and CDR2 FQGNSA. Trimming cost V 0 bases and J 2 bases; bases outside gene matches: 5. The length of the CDR3 is 16 residues.

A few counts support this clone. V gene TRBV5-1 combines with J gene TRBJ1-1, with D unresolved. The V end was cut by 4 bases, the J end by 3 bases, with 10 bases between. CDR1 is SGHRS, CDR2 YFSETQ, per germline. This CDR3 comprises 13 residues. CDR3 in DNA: TGCGCCAGCAGCCCCCTCCAGGACACTGAAGCTTTCTTT. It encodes CASSPLQDTEAFF.

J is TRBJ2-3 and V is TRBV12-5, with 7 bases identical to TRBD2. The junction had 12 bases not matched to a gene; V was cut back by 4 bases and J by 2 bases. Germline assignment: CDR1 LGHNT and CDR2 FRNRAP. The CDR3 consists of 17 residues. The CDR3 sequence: CASGWSSGGDYTDTQYF. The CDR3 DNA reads TGTGCTAGTGGTTGGTCCTCTGGTGGGGACTACACAGATACGCAGTATTTT.

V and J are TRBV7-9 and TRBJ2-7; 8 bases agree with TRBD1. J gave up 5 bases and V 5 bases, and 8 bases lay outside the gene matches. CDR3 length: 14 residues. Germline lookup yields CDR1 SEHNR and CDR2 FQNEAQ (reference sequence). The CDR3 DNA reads TGTGCCAGCAGCCGGACAGGGCGGGGAAACGAGCAGTACTTC. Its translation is CASSRTGRGNEQYF.

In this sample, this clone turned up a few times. CDR3 nucleotides: TGTGCCAGCAGTTGGCCGGGTGAGCAGTTCTTC. It is translated as CASSWPGEQFF. The V and J genes are TRBV6-6 and TRBJ2-1; D not certain. V was pared by 4 bases and J by 9 bases, with 7 bases between. The CDR3 is made up of 11 amino acids. In germline, CDR1 is MNHNY, CDR2 SVGAGI (reference sequence).

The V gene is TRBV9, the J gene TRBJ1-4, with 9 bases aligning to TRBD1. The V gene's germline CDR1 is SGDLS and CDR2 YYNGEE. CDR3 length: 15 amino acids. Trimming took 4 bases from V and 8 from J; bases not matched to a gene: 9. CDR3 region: CASSNGTGHREKLFF. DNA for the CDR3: TGTGCCAGCAGCAACGGGACAGGGCACCGGGAAAAACTGTTTTTT.

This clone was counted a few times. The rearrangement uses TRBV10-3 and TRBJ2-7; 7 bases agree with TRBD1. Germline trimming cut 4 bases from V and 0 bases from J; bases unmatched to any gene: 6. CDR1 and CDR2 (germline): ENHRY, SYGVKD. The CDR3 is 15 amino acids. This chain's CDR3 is CAISGGTAPSYEQYF. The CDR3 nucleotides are TGTGCCATCAGTGGGGGGACAGCTCCCTCCTACGAGCAGTACTTC.